This passage covers 4 T cell receptor beta chains from one sample sequenced in a study of cytomegalovirus exposure and HLA in healthy donors. In the PCR, 60 Vbeta and 13 Jbeta primers were used. Some clones are missing from TCRdb's copy, which holds only in-frame ones; the method was immunoSEQ multiplex PCR. Among approximately 110,000 clones listed, about 80% were seen once. Sequencing was carried out using PBMCs. All receptors come from a man aged 40-49 years in good health and CMV-seronegative.

This clone was picked up a small number of times. The chain joins TRBV10-3 to TRBJ1-2; possible D gene TRBD1, 5 bases. The CDR3 totals 14 residues. Trimming took off 9 bases at V and 0 bases at J, with 14 bases between the two ends. Germline V gene lookup returns CDR1 ENHRY and CDR2 SYGVKD. CDR3 region: CAIWTKQANYGYTF. The CDR3 DNA reads TGTGCCATTTGGACAAAGCAAGCTAACTATGGCTACACCTTC.

The chain uses TRBV27 and TRBJ2-2; 7 positions match TRBD1. The CDR3 is 15 residues long. V was clipped by 6 bases and J by 5 bases; unmatched bases: 9. In germline, CDR1 is MNHEY, CDR2 SMNVEV (reference sequence). The DNA of the CDR3 is TGTGCCAGCAGCCTCCGGGACAGTCCAACCGGGGAGCTGTTTTTT. As protein: CASSLRDSPTGELFF.

This clone was seen a handful of times. This sequence joins TRBV21-1 and TRBJ1-5; TRBD1 is taken as the D call from the table, unchecked against the DNA. TRBV21-1 is designated a pseudogene. This CDR3 is built from 13 residues. The CDR3 coding sequence is TGTGCCAGCAGCAGACAGCTATTATCACGATCGCATTTT. It translates to CASSRQLLSRSHF.

The V gene is TRBV27, the J gene TRBJ1-1; D perhaps matches TRBD1 (5 bases). This CDR3 comprises 14 residues. Germline-derived CDR1 and CDR2 are MNHEY and SMNVEV (reference sequence). V lost 5 bases and J 8 bases, leaving 18 bases between the germline ends. The CDR3 DNA reads TGTGCCAGCAGTACCCGACCTATACAGGCCGAAGCTTTCTTT. It translates to CASSTRPIQAEAFF.